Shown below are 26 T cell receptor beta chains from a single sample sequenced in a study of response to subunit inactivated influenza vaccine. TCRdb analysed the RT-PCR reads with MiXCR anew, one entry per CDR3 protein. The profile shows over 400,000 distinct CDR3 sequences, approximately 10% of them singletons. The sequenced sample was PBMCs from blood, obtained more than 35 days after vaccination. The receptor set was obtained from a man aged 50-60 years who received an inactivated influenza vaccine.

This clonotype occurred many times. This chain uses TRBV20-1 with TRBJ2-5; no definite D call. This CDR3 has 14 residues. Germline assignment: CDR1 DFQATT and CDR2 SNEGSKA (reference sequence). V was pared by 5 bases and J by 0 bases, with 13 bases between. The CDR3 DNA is TGCAGTGCTCCAAAATGGGCGGACCAAGAGACCCAGTACTTC. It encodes CSAPKWADQETQYF.

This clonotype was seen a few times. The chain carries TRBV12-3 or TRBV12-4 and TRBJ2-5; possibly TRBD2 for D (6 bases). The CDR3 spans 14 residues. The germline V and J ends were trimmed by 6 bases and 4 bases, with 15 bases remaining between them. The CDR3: CASSQHPGGETQYF. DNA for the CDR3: TGTGCCAGCAGCCAACACCCCGGGGGAGAGACCCAGTACTTC.

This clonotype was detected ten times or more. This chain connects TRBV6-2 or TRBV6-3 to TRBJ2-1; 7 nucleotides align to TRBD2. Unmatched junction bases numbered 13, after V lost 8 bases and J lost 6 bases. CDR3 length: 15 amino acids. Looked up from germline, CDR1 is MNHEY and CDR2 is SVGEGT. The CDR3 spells CASGLAFGGSNEQFF. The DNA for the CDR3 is TGTGCCAGCGGTCTGGCATTCGGGGGGAGCAATGAGCAGTTCTTC.

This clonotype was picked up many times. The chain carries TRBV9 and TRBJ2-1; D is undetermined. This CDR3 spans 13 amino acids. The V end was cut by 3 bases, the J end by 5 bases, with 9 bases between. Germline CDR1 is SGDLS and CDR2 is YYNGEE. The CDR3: CASSDRPNNEQFF. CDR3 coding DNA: TGTGCCAGCAGCGATAGACCGAACAATGAGCAGTTCTTC.

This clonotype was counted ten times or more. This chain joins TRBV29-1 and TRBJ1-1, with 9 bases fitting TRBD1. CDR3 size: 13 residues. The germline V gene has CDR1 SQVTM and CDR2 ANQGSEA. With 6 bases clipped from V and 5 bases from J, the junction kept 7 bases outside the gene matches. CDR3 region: CSVGQGGGTEAFF. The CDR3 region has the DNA TGCAGCGTGGGACAGGGTGGGGGAACTGAAGCTTTCTTT.

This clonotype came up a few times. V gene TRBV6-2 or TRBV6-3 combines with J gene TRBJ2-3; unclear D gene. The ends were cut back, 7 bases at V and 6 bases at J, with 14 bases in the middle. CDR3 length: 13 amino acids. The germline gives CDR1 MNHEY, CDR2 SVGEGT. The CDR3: CASTPPGWDTQYF. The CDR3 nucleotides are TGTGCCAGCACTCCCCCTGGGTGGGATACGCAGTATTTT.

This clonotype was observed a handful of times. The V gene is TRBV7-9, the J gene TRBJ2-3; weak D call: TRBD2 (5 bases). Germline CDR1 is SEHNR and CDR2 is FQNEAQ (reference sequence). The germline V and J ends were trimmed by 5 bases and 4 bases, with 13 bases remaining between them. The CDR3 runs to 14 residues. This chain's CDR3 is CASSPSRLSDTQYF. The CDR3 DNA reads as TGTGCCAGCAGCCCTAGCAGACTGTCAGATACGCAGTATTTT.

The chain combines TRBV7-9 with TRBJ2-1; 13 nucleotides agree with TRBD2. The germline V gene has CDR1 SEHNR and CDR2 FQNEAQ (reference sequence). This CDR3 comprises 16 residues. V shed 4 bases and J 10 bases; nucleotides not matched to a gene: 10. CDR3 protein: CASSWPRTSGSPEQFF. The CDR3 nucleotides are TGTGCCAGCAGCTGGCCTAGGACTAGCGGGAGTCCGGAGCAGTTCTTC.

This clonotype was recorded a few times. The CDR3 reads CASSLVIGSYEQYF. The DNA for the CDR3 is TGTGCCAGCAGTTTAGTGATAGGCTCCTACGAGCAGTACTTC. The gene calls are TRBV28 and TRBJ2-7; no firm D call. Trimming stripped 2 bases from V and 0 bases from J, with 8 bases between. CDR1 and CDR2 (germline): MDHEN, SYDVKM. CDR3 length equals 14 residues.

CDR3 sequence reads: CASSDYRGLNTEAFF. The CDR3, as DNA: TGTGCCAGCAGCGACTACAGGGGACTGAACACTGAAGCTTTCTTT. The rearrangement joins TRBV7-2 to TRBJ1-1; 7 bases fit TRBD1. Germline CDR1 and CDR2: SGHTA and FQGNSA. With 5 bases clipped from V and 0 bases from J, the junction kept 6 bases outside the gene matches. This CDR3 region has 15 residues.

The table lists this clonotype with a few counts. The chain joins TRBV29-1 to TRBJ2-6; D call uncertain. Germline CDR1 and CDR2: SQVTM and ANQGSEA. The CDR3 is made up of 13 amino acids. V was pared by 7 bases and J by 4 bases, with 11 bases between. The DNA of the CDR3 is TGCAGCGGCGCTATTGGAGGGGCCAACGTCCTGACTTTC. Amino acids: CSGAIGGANVLTF. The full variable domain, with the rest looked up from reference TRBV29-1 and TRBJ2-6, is SAVISQKPSRDICQRGTSLTIQCQVDSQVTMMFWYRQQPGQSLTLIATANQGSEATYESGFVIDKFPISRPNLTFSTLTVSNMSPEDSSIYLCSGAIGGANVLTFGAGSRLTVL.

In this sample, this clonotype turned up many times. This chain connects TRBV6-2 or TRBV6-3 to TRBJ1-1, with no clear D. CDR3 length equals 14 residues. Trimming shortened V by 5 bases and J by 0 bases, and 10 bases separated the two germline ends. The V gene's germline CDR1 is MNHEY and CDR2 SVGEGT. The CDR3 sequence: CASSKLTMNTEAFF. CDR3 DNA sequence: TGTGCCAGCAGTAAACTGACTATGAACACTGAAGCTTTCTTT.

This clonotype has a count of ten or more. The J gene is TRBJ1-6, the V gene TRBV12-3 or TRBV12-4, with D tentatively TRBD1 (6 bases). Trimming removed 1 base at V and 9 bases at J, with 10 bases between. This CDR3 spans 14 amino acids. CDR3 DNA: TGTGCCAGCAGTTTAGTGGGGGGCACTTCACCCCTCCACTTT. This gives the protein CASSLVGGTSPLHF.

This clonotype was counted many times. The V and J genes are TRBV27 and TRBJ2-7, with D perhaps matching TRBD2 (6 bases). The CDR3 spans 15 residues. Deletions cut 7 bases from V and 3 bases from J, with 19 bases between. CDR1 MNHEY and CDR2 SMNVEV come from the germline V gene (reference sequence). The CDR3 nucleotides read TGTGCCAGCAAATGGGACGCGGGGTCGAACTACGAGCAGTACTTC. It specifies CASKWDAGSNYEQYF.

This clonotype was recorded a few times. The CDR3: CASSLRAQDTQYF. The DNA of the CDR3 is TGTGCCAGCAGCTTAAGGGCCCAAGATACGCAGTATTTT. The chain combines TRBV7-2 with TRBJ2-3; D is uncertain. Germline loops: CDR1 SGHTA, CDR2 FQGNSA. The germline V and J ends were trimmed by 2 bases and 5 bases, with 8 bases remaining between them. The CDR3 sequence is 13 residues long.

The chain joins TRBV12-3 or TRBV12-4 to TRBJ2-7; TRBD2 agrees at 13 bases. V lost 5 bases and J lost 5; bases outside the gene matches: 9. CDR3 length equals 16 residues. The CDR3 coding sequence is TGTGCCAGCAGTATTGGACTAGCGGGGGTAAAGAACGAGCAGTACTTC. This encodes CASSIGLAGVKNEQYF.

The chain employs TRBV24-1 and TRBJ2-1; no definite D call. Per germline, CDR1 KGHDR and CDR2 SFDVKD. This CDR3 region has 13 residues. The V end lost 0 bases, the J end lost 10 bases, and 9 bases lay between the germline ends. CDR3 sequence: CATSDLVQREQFF. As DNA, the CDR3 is TGTGCCACCAGTGATTTGGTGCAACGGGAGCAGTTCTTC.

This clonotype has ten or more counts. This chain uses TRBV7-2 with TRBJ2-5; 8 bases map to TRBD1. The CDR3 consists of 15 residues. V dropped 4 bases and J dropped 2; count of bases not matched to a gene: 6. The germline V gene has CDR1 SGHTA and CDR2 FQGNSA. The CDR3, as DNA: TGTGCCAGCAGCTCTTGGACAGGGATACAAGAGACCCAGTACTTC. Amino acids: CASSSWTGIQETQYF. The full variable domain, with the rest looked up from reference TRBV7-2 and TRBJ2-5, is GAGVSQSPSNKVTEKGKDVELRCDPISGHTALYWYRQSLGQGLEFLIYFQGNSAPDKSGLPSDRFSAERTGGSVSTLTIQRTQQEDSAVYLCASSSWTGIQETQYFGPGTRLLVL.

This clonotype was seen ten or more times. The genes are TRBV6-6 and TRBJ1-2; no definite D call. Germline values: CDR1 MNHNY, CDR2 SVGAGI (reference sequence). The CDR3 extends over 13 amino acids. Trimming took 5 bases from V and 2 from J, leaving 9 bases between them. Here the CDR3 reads CASSQTVNYGYTF. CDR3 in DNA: TGTGCCAGCAGTCAGACTGTAAACTATGGCTACACCTTC.

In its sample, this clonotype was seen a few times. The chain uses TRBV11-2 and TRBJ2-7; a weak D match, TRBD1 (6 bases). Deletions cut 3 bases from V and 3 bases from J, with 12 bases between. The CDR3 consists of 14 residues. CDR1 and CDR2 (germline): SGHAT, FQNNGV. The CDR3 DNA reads TGTGCCAGCAGCTTCTCCGGGACACTCTACGAGCAGTACTTC. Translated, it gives CASSFSGTLYEQYF.

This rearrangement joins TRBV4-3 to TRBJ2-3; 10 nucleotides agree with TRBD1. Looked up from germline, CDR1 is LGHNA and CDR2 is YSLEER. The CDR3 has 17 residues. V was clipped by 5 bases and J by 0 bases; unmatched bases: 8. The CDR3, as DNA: TGCGCCAGCAGCAATTACGGACAGGGGGACAGCACAGATACGCAGTATTTT. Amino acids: CASSNYGQGDSTDTQYF.

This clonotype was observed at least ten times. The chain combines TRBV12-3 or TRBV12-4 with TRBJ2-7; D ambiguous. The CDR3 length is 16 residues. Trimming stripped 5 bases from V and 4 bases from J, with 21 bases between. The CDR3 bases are TGTGCCAGCAGTCTCACGGGCACGATACTAAATTACGAGCAGTACTTC. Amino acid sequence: CASSLTGTILNYEQYF.

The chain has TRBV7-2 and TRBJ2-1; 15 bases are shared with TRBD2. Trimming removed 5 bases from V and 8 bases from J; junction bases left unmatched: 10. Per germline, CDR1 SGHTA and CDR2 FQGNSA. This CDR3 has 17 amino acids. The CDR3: CASSLGLAGGFIHEQFF. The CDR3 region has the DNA TGTGCCAGCAGCCTTGGACTAGCGGGAGGGTTTATCCATGAGCAGTTCTTC.

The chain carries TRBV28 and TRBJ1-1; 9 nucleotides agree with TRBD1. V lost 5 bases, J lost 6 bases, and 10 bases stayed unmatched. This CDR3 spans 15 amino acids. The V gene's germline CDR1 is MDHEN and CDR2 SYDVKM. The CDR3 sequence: CASSTLGTGRSEAFF. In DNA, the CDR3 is TGTGCCAGCAGTACCCTCGGGACAGGGCGATCTGAAGCTTTCTTT.

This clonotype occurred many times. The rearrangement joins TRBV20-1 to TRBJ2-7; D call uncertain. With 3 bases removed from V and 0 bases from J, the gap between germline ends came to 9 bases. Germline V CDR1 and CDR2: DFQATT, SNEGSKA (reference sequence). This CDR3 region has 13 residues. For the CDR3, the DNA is TGCAGTGCTAGGACACCCTACTCCTACGAGCAGTACTTC. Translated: CSARTPYSYEQYF.

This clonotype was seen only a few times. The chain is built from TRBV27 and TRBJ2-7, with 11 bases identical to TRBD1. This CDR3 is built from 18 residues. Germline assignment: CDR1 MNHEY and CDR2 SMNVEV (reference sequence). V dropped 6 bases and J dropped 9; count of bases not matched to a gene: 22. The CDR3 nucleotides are TGTGCCAGCAGCCCAATCCGGACAGGGGGCCCCACTCCCTTAGGGCAGTACTTC. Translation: CASSPIRTGGPTPLGQYF.